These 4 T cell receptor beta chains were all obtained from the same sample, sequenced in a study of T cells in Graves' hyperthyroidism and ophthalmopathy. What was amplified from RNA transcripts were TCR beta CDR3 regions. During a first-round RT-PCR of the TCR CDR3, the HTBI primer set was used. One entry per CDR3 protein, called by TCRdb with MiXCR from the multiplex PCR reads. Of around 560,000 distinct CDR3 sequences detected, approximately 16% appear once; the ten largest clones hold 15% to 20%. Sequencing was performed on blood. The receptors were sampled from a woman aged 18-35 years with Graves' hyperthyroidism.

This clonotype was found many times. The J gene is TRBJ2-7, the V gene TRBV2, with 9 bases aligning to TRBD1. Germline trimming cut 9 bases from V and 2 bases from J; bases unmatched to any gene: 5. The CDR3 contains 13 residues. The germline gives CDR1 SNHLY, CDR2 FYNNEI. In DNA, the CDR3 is TGTGCCAGGGGAAGGACAGGGGCCTACGAGCAGTACTTC. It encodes CARGRTGAYEQYF. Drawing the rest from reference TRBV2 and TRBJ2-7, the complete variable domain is EPEVTQTPSHQVTQMGQEVILRCVPISNHLYFYWYRQILGQKVEFLVSFYNNEISEKSEIFDDQFSVERPDGSNFTLKIRSTKLEDSAMYFCARGRTGAYEQYFGPGTRLTVT.

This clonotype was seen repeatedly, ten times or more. The CDR3 sequence: CASKSSYNEQFF. CDR3 nucleotide sequence: TGTGCCAGTAAGAGCTCCTACAATGAGCAGTTCTTC. V is TRBV28 and J is TRBJ2-1; D is uncertain. This CDR3 spans 12 amino acids. V gave up 9 bases and J gave up 0 bases, with 6 bases separating them. The germline CDR1 and CDR2 sequences are MDHEN and SYDVKM.

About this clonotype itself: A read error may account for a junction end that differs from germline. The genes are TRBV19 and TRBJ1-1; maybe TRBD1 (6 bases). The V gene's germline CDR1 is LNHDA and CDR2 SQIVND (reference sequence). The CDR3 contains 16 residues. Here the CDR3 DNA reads TGTGCCAGCAGTATGGGGGCGTTGAAGATGAACACTGAAGCTTTCTTT. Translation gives CASSMGALKMNTEAFF.

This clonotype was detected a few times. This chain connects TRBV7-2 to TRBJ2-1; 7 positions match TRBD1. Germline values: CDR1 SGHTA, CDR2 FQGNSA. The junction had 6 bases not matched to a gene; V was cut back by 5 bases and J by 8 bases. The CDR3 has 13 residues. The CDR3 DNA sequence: TGTGCCAGCAGCGAGGGACAGCTGGATGAGCAGTTCTTC. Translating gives CASSEGQLDEQFF.